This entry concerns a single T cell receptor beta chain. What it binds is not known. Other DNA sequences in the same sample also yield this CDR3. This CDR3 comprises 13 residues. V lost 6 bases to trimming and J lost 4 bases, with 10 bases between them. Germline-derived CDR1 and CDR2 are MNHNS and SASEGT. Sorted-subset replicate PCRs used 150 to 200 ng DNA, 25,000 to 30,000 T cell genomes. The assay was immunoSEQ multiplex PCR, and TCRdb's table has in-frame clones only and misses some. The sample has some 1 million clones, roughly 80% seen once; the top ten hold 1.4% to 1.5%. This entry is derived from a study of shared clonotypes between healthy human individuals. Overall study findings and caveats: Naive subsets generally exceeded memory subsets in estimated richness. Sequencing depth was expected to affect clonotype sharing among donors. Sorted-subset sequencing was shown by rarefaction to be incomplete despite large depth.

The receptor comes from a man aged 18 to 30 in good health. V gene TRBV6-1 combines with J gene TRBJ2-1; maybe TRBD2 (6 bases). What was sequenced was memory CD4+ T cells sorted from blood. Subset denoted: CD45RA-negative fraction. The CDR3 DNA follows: TGTGCCAGCAGCTCGGCGGGGTACAATGAGCAGTTCTTC. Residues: CASSSAGYNEQFF.